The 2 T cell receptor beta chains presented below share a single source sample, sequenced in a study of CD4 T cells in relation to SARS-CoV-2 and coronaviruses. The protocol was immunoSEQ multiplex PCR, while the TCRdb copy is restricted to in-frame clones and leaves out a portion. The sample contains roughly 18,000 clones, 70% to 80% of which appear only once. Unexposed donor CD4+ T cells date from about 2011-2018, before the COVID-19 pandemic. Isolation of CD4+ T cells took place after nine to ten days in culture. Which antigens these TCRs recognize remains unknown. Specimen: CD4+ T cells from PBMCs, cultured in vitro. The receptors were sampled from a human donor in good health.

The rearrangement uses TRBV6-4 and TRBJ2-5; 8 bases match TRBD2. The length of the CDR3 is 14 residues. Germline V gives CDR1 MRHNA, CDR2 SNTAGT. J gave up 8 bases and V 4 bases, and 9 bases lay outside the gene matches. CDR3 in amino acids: CASSATSESDTQYF. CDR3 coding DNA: TGTGCCAGCAGTGCGACTAGCGAGTCCGATACCCAGTACTTC.

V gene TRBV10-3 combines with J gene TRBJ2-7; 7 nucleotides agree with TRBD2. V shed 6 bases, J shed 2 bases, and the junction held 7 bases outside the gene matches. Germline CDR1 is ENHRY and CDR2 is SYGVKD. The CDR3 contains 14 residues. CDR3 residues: CAISFGLGPYEQYF. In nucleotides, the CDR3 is TGTGCCATCAGCTTCGGACTAGGCCCCTACGAGCAGTACTTC.